Shown below are 23 T cell receptor beta chains from a single sample sequenced in a study of radiotherapy plus CTLA-4 blockade in lung cancer. Libraries were prepared by immunoSEQ multiplex PCR; TCRdb keeps only in-frame clonotypes and omits some of them. The sample has tens of thousands of clones, roughly three quarters seen once. Sequencing was performed on peripheral blood, taken from a patient treated with radiotherapy plus ipilimumab. These receptors came from a human donor with non-small cell lung cancer whose response to radiotherapy plus ipilimumab could not be evaluated. Some clones in this sample may be carry-over from other donors' samples.

The chain combines TRBV7-2 with TRBJ1-6; 11 bases line up with TRBD1. Germline V gene sequence: CDR1 SGHTA, CDR2 FQGNSA. V dropped 5 bases and J dropped 10; count of bases not matched to a gene: 7. The length of the CDR3 is 15 residues. The CDR3 bases are TGTGCCAGCAGCCCCGGGACAGGGGGTGTGTCACCCCTCCACTTT. Amino acid sequence: CASSPGTGGVSPLHF.

Here the CDR3 reads CASSNDRTYGYGYTF. The DNA of the CDR3 is TGTGCCAGTAGTAACGACAGAACTTATGGCTATGGCTACACCTTC. The J gene is TRBJ1-2, the V gene TRBV19; D perhaps matches TRBD1 (5 bases). The CDR3 extends over 15 amino acids. Trimming removed 4 bases at V and 4 bases at J, with 16 bases between. Looked up from germline, CDR1 is LNHDA and CDR2 is SQIVND (reference sequence). Filled out from reference TRBV19 and TRBJ1-2, the complete variable domain reads DGGITQSPKYLFRKEGQNVTLSCEQNLNHDAMYWYRQDPGQGLRLIYYSQIVNDFQKGDIAEGYSVSREKKESFPLTVTSAQKNPTAFYLCASSNDRTYGYGYTFGSGTRLTVV.

The chain joins TRBV2 to TRBJ2-7, with TRBD1 as a possible D gene (7 bases). Germline V lookup: CDR1 SNHLY, CDR2 FYNNEI. The CDR3 consists of 15 residues. V lost 1 base to trimming and J lost 3 bases, with 13 bases between them. CDR3 sequence (DNA): TGTGCCAGCAGTGAAGAGGAGGGGGACAGCTACGAGCAGTACTTC. This encodes CASSEEEGDSYEQYF.

This CDR3 reads CASSLPEYNEQFF. The CDR3 nucleotides are TGTGCCAGCAGCTTACCGGAGTACAATGAGCAGTTCTTC. The rearrangement uses TRBV7-2 and TRBJ2-1; unclear D gene. Germline lookup yields CDR1 SGHTA and CDR2 FQGNSA. The V and J ends lost 2 bases and 4 bases respectively, with 6 bases between them. The CDR3 loop spans 13 amino acids.

This clone was observed a handful of times. The rearrangement joins TRBV27 to TRBJ2-1; TRBD2 matches 13 bases. V trimming: 5 bases; J trimming: 0 bases; junction bases outside the gene matches: 7. The germline CDR1 and CDR2 sequences are MNHEY and SMNVEV (reference sequence). This CDR3 comprises 18 residues. The CDR3: CASSPGTSGASSYNEQFF. CDR3 coding DNA: TGTGCCAGCAGTCCCGGGACTAGCGGGGCTAGCTCCTACAATGAGCAGTTCTTC.

Regarding this clone: The junction shows a germline mismatch at one end, possibly a read error. J is TRBJ2-6 and V is TRBV19; 8 nucleotides match TRBD2. The CDR3 consists of 13 residues. Germline assignment: CDR1 LNHDA and CDR2 SQIVND (reference sequence). CDR3 in amino acids: CGTRASGANVLTF. In nucleotides, the CDR3 is TGCGGGACTAGGGCTTCTGGGGCCAACGTCCTGACTTTC.

This clone came up a few times. The rearrangement uses TRBV6-1 and TRBJ2-3; TRBD2 is a possible D gene (6 bases). The CDR3 sequence is 18 residues long. Germline V gene lookup returns CDR1 MNHNS and CDR2 SASEGT. V lost 4 bases and J lost 3, with 23 bases in between. The CDR3 nucleotides are TGTGCCAGCAGTGGGGGGGACGGCCGGGTCCATGCTACAGATACGCAGTATTTT. It yields the protein CASSGGDGRVHATDTQYF.

The chain couples TRBV7-9 to TRBJ1-5, with 7 nucleotides matching TRBD1. Germline CDR1 reads SEHNR; CDR2 reads FQNEAQ (reference sequence). CDR3 length: 14 residues. V was clipped by 4 bases and J by 5 bases; unmatched bases: 5. The DNA for the CDR3 is TGTGCCAGCAGCTATGGGACAGAGGATCAGCCCCAGCATTTT. This sequence encodes CASSYGTEDQPQHF.

This clone was recorded a few times. The chain combines TRBV5-1 with TRBJ1-2; 9 bases align to TRBD1. The V gene's germline CDR1 is SGHRS and CDR2 YFSETQ. The CDR3 runs 15 residues. With 4 bases clipped from V and 6 bases from J, the junction kept 10 bases outside the gene matches. The CDR3 sequence is CASSITRDRVDGYTF. CDR3 nucleotides: TGCGCCAGCAGCATTACTAGGGACAGGGTGGATGGCTACACCTTC. The entire variable domain, with the rest obtained from reference TRBV5-1 and TRBJ1-2, is as follows: KAGVTQTPRYLIKTRGQQVTLSCSPISGHRSVSWYQQTPGQGLQFLFEYFSETQRNKGNFPGRFSGRQFSNSRSEMNVSTLELGDSALYLCASSITRDRVDGYTFGSGTRLTVV.

This rearrangement joins TRBV11-2 to TRBJ1-2, with D possibly TRBD1 on 5 matching bases. The CDR3 is 16 amino acids. The germline CDR1 and CDR2 sequences are SGHAT and FQNNGV. V gave up 5 bases and J gave up 1 base, with 17 bases separating them. The CDR3 loop reads CASSPDDSPVNYGYTF. The CDR3 nucleotides are TGTGCCAGCAGCCCTGATGACAGCCCCGTTAACTATGGCTACACCTTC.

This chain uses TRBV5-1 with TRBJ1-1, with D perhaps matching TRBD1 (6 bases). V was cut by 1 base and J by 3 bases, with 13 bases left in between. The CDR3 runs to 15 residues. CDR1 SGHRS and CDR2 YFSETQ come from the germline V gene. The CDR3 nucleotides are TGCGCCAGCAGCTTGTCCCAACAGGGTGACACTGAAGCTTTCTTT. This translates into CASSLSQQGDTEAFF.

The V call is TRBV28, the J call TRBJ2-7, with 9 bases identical to TRBD1. The germline V gene has CDR1 MDHEN and CDR2 SYDVKM. Unmatched junction bases numbered 6, after V lost 5 bases and J lost 4 bases. This CDR3 comprises 14 residues. CDR3 coding DNA: TGTGCCAGCAGTCCCGGGACAGGGATGTACGAGCAGTACTTC. Translating gives CASSPGTGMYEQYF.

This chain links TRBV10-3 with TRBJ2-7; 8 bases map to TRBD1. The trim removed 3 bases at V and 3 bases at J, leaving 4 bases unmatched. CDR3 length equals 14 residues. Germline V gene sequence: CDR1 ENHRY, CDR2 SYGVKD. This CDR3 reads CAISETGQVYEQYF. In DNA form, the CDR3 reads TGTGCCATCAGTGAAACGGGACAGGTCTACGAGCAGTACTTC.

The rearrangement uses TRBV7-9 and TRBJ1-1; 7 positions match TRBD1. Germline CDR1 SEHNR, CDR2 FQNEAQ (reference sequence). This CDR3 has 18 amino acids. The J segment lost 2 bases and the V segment lost 5 bases, leaving 17 bases of the junction unmatched. CDR3 in DNA: TGTGCCAGCAGCCGTCGTATCACAGGGGAGAGATTCAACACTGAAGCTTTCTTT. It translates to CASSRRITGERFNTEAFF.

The chain uses TRBV5-1 and TRBJ2-1; 8 nucleotides align to TRBD2. From germline, CDR1 is SGHRS and CDR2 YFSETQ. The CDR3 has 15 amino acids. V was clipped by 4 bases and J by 4 bases; unmatched bases: 7. Written as DNA, the CDR3 is TGCGCCAGCAGCCACGCCGCGGGGGGATACAATGAGCAGTTCTTC. Protein: CASSHAAGGYNEQFF.

The chain is built from TRBV4-2 and TRBJ2-5; 9 nucleotides line up with TRBD2. Looked up from germline, CDR1 is LGHNA and CDR2 is YNFKEQ. CDR3 length equals 17 residues. V lost 1 base to trimming and J lost 1 base; unmatched junction nucleotides: 7. The DNA for the CDR3 is TGTGCCAGCAGCCAAGGGTCCTGGGGACTAGCCCAAGAGACCCAGTACTTC. Encoded protein: CASSQGSWGLAQETQYF.

The chain links TRBV6-1 to TRBJ1-2; TRBD1 agrees at 7 bases. The junction had 8 bases not matched to a gene; V was cut back by 7 bases and J by 0 bases. This CDR3 is built from 15 residues. The V gene's germline CDR1 is MNHNS and CDR2 SASEGT. CDR3 DNA sequence: TGTGCCAGCATAGAACAGGGGTCTCCTAACTATGGCTACACCTTC. Its translation: CASIEQGSPNYGYTF.

At least ten counts were recorded for this clone. The chain recombines TRBV19 with TRBJ1-2; D is possibly TRBD1 (6 bases). The germline CDR1 and CDR2 sequences are LNHDA and SQIVND (reference sequence). Trimming cost V 10 bases and J 8 bases, with 29 bases left between them. The CDR3 has 16 residues. The CDR3 nucleotides are TGTGCCATAGGGGGTGAATGGGGACCCCTCGACGGAGGCTACACCTTC. Translation: CAIGGEWGPLDGGYTF.

The chain employs TRBV10-2 and TRBJ2-7; 7 bases are a match to TRBD2. V dropped 4 bases and J dropped 3; count of bases not matched to a gene: 6. CDR3 length: 14 residues. Germline loops: CDR1 WSHSY, CDR2 SAAADI. CDR3 nucleotide sequence: TGCGCCAGCAGTGGGACGGGGGGTGGCTACGAGCAGTACTTC. Translation gives CASSGTGGGYEQYF.

This clone was recorded many times. CDR3 sequence reads: CASTSTRGRRSGSEAFF. For the CDR3, the DNA is TGTGCCAGTACTAGTACCAGGGGGCGGCGGTCGGGGTCTGAAGCTTTCTTT. The J gene is TRBJ1-1, the V gene TRBV19, with TRBD1 matching over 8 bases. Germline V gene sequence: CDR1 LNHDA, CDR2 SQIVND (reference sequence). Trimming took 7 bases from V and 6 from J; bases not matched to a gene: 19. There are 17 residues in the CDR3.

The CDR3 protein is CASSPRPNTEAFF. CDR3 sequence (DNA): TGTGCCAGCTCACCGAGGCCGAACACTGAAGCTTTCTTT. The V gene is TRBV18, the J gene TRBJ1-1; D is unresolved. Germline CDR1 and CDR2: KGHSH and LQKENI. This CDR3 has 13 residues. Trimming left V 3 bases short and J 1 base short, with 6 bases between. Combining the CDR3 with reference TRBV18 and TRBJ1-1 gives the whole variable domain NAGVMQNPRHLVRRRGQEARLRCSPMKGHSHVYWYRQLPEEGLKFMVYLQKENIIDESGMPKERFSAEFPKEGPSILRIQQVVRGDSAAYFCASSPRPNTEAFFGQGTRLTVV.

The chain is built from TRBV20-1 and TRBJ1-1; maybe TRBD1 (5 bases). Looked up from germline, CDR1 is DFQATT and CDR2 is SNEGSKA (reference sequence). Trimming took 6 bases from V and 10 from J, leaving 15 bases between them. This CDR3 is 11 amino acids long. The CDR3 protein is CSALQARRAFF. The CDR3 coding sequence is TGCAGTGCCCTACAGGCACGAAGAGCTTTCTTT.

CDR3 in DNA: TGTGCCAGCTCACCATTTGCCGGGGAGACTGAAGCTTTCTTT. This gives the protein CASSPFAGETEAFF. The genes are TRBV18 and TRBJ1-1; D remains ambiguous. The germline V gene has CDR1 KGHSH and CDR2 LQKENI. The germline V and J ends were trimmed by 2 bases and 5 bases, with 12 bases remaining between them. The CDR3 is 14 residues long.